The 20 T cell receptor beta chains below come from one sample, sequenced in a study of blood T cell repertoires in COVID-19. Clones were sequenced by immunoSEQ multiplex PCR, and TCRdb holds only the in-frame ones, with some missing. The table records hundreds of thousands of clones, about nine tenths of them present only once. The sequenced sample consisted of peripheral blood. The origin of the receptors is a man in his late teens or twenties with active or convalescent COVID-19.

This chain joins TRBV19 and TRBJ1-5; 7 positions agree with TRBD1. V was pared by 4 bases and J by 3 bases, with 6 bases of the junction left unmatched. Germline CDR1 is LNHDA and CDR2 is SQIVND (reference sequence). The CDR3 is made up of 15 amino acids. The CDR3 here is CASSRNRGPNQPQHF. CDR3 DNA sequence: TGTGCCAGTAGTAGGAACAGGGGCCCCAATCAGCCCCAGCATTTT.

This clone appeared a few times. The chain employs TRBV6-4 and TRBJ2-2, with 12 bases identical to TRBD2. V shed 0 bases and J 3 bases; nucleotides not matched to a gene: 2. From germline, CDR1 is MRHNA and CDR2 SNTAGT. The CDR3 runs 17 residues. CDR3 sequence (DNA): TGTGCCAGCAGTGACTCGTCTAGCGGGGGGGACACCGGGGAGCTGTTTTTT. It yields the protein CASSDSSSGGDTGELFF.

The chain carries TRBV6-2 or TRBV6-3 and TRBJ2-1; 12 bases align to TRBD2. CDR1 is MNHEY, CDR2 SVGEGT, per germline. This CDR3 spans 15 amino acids. Trimming at V came to 5 bases and at J to 8 bases, leaving 7 bases not matched to a gene. CDR3 nucleotides: TGTGCCAGCAGTACGACTAGCGGGGGCCTCCATGAGCAGTTCTTC. This translates into CASSTTSGGLHEQFF.

The rearrangement links TRBV4-1 to TRBJ2-7; 7 nucleotides agree with TRBD2. Per germline, CDR1 MGHRA and CDR2 YSYEKL. V dropped 0 bases and J dropped 5; count of bases not matched to a gene: 13. This CDR3 has 17 residues. CDR3 protein: CASSQDMGGAGLHEQYF. As DNA, the CDR3 is TGCGCCAGCAGCCAAGATATGGGGGGAGCGGGACTACACGAGCAGTACTTC.

J is TRBJ2-3 and V is TRBV7-2, with 7 bases aligning to TRBD2. This CDR3 region has 15 residues. CDR1 SGHTA and CDR2 FQGNSA come from the germline V gene. With V trimmed by 6 bases and J by 3 bases, 9 bases remained unmatched. The CDR3 DNA follows: TGTGCCAGCAGATTTGGGCTAGCGGCTACAGATACGCAGTATTTT. Amino acid sequence: CASRFGLAATDTQYF.

This clone came up once. The V call is TRBV13, the J call TRBJ2-7; TRBD2 matches 11 bases. V gave up 3 bases and J gave up 2 bases; unmatched junction bases: 6. The germline gives CDR1 PRHDT, CDR2 FYEKMQ (reference sequence). The length of the CDR3 is 16 residues. The CDR3 DNA sequence: TGTGCCAGCAGCTTTCGCCTAGCGGGAGGCACCTACGAGCAGTACTTC. It codes for CASSFRLAGGTYEQYF.

The rearrangement joins TRBV5-1 to TRBJ1-1, with 7 positions matching TRBD1. Germline-derived CDR1 and CDR2 are SGHRS and YFSETQ. The CDR3 covers 13 residues. The V and J ends lost 9 bases and 4 bases, in that order; junction bases with no gene match: 9. CDR3 bases: TGCGCCACCCGACAGGGAGAGGGCACTGAAGCTTTCTTT. Translating gives CATRQGEGTEAFF.

The CDR3 protein is CASSHERYEQYF. The CDR3 nucleotides are TGTGCCAGCAGCCACGAGCGTTACGAGCAGTACTTC. The J gene is TRBJ2-7, the V gene TRBV7-8; D call uncertain. Trimming cost V 5 bases and J 4 bases, with 9 bases left between them. This CDR3 has 12 amino acids. Germline CDR1 is SGHVS and CDR2 is FQNEAQ.

The rearrangement uses TRBV6-6 and TRBJ2-1; 11 bases map to TRBD2. Germline V gene data show CDR1 as MNHNY and CDR2 as SVGAGI (reference sequence). The CDR3 runs to 15 residues. V trimming: 6 bases; J trimming: 5 bases; junction bases outside the gene matches: 6. CDR3 region: CASRQGLADNNEQFF. The CDR3 DNA follows: TGTGCCAGCAGGCAGGGACTAGCGGATAACAATGAGCAGTTCTTC.

The gene calls are TRBV27 and TRBJ1-6; TRBD1 might be the D (5 bases). The ends were cut back, 2 bases at V and 9 bases at J, with 11 bases in the middle. Germline CDR1 reads MNHEY; CDR2 reads SMNVEV (reference sequence). The CDR3 has 14 residues. The chain's CDR3 is CASSLAGDRSPLHF. Here the CDR3 DNA reads TGTGCCAGCAGTTTAGCGGGGGATCGTTCACCCCTCCACTTT.

The rearrangement joins TRBV25-1 to TRBJ1-1; the match to TRBD1 covers 9 bases. This CDR3 is 16 amino acids long. J was trimmed by 0 bases and V by 6 bases; bases with no gene match: 8. In germline, CDR1 is MGHDK, CDR2 SYGVNS. The DNA for the CDR3 is TGTGCCAGCAGGCAACAGGGGGCGAACATGAACACTGAAGCTTTCTTT. This gives the protein CASRQQGANMNTEAFF.

A few counts support this clone. The gene calls are TRBV9 and TRBJ2-2; 9 positions agree with TRBD1. This CDR3 is 17 amino acids long. Trimming at V came to 4 bases and at J to 0 bases, leaving 7 bases not matched to a gene. Looked up from germline, CDR1 is SGDLS and CDR2 is YYNGEE. CDR3 in amino acids: CASSSLQGAANTGELFF. The DNA for the CDR3 is TGTGCCAGCAGCTCCCTACAGGGGGCAGCGAACACCGGGGAGCTGTTTTTT.

V and J are TRBV20-1 and TRBJ2-5; D is uncertain. The CDR3 totals 10 residues. In germline, CDR1 is DFQATT, CDR2 SNEGSKA (reference sequence). The V and J ends lost 6 bases and 2 bases respectively, with 4 bases between them. The CDR3 bases are TGCAGTGCACTGCAAGAGACCCAGTACTTC. It yields the protein CSALQETQYF.

V and J are TRBV19 and TRBJ1-2; 9 bases are shared with TRBD1. Losses at the gene ends were 3 bases for V and 8 bases for J; bases not matched to a gene: 4. This CDR3 contains 13 residues. The germline V gene has CDR1 LNHDA and CDR2 SQIVND (reference sequence). The CDR3 spells CASSILTGGGYTF. Here the CDR3 DNA reads TGTGCCAGTAGTATCCTAACAGGGGGCGGCTACACCTTC.

The chain is built from TRBV5-1 and TRBJ1-2; 9 bases are shared with TRBD1. V shed 0 bases, J shed 5 bases, and the junction held 8 bases outside the gene matches. The CDR3 has 16 amino acids. Germline V lookup: CDR1 SGHRS, CDR2 YFSETQ. This chain's CDR3 is CASSLASLTGGYGYTF. The CDR3 DNA reads TGCGCCAGCAGCTTGGCCTCGTTGACAGGGGGATATGGCTACACCTTC.

This CDR3 reads CASSDKAGGSTDTQYF. CDR3 DNA sequence: TGTGCCAGCAGTGACAAGGCGGGGGGTAGCACAGATACGCAGTATTTT. This rearrangement joins TRBV6-4 to TRBJ2-3; 8 bases line up with TRBD2. The CDR3 length is 16 residues. Per the germline V gene, CDR1 is MRHNA and CDR2 is SNTAGT. Unmatched junction bases numbered 4, after V lost 2 bases and J lost 0 bases.

The chain is built from TRBV7-9 and TRBJ2-5; D gene uncertain. CDR1 SEHNR and CDR2 FQNEAQ come from the germline V gene (reference sequence). V lost 2 bases and J lost 1, with 11 bases in between. This CDR3 spans 15 amino acids. In nucleotides, the CDR3 is TGTGCCAGCAGCTTAAGCACACAGCTCCAAGAGACCCAGTACTTC. This gives the protein CASSLSTQLQETQYF.

The chain employs TRBV25-1 and TRBJ1-3, with D perhaps matching TRBD1 (5 bases). The germline V and J ends were trimmed by 7 bases and 0 bases, with 10 bases remaining between them. The CDR3 is 14 amino acids. Per the germline V gene, CDR1 is MGHDK and CDR2 is SYGVNS. DNA of the CDR3: TGTGCCAGCAAAGGGGCCAGCTCTGGAAACACCATATATTTT. Protein: CASKGASSGNTIYF.

To note about this clone: The same CDR3 arises from other DNA sequences in this sample as well. J is TRBJ1-1 and V is TRBV4-3, with D perhaps matching TRBD1 (5 bases). Germline assignment: CDR1 LGHNA and CDR2 YSLEER. The CDR3 is 14 residues long. Trimming left V 0 bases short and J 3 bases short, with 8 bases between. The CDR3 protein is CASSQDRGYTEAFF. For the CDR3, the DNA is TGCGCCAGCAGCCAAGACCGGGGGTACACTGAAGCTTTCTTT.

Written as DNA, the CDR3 is TGTGCCAGCAGCCAAGAGGCGGGGGCGACTGAAGCTTTCTTT. Its translation: CASSQEAGATEAFF. This chain connects TRBV3-1 (or the pseudogene TRBV3-2) to TRBJ1-1, with TRBD1 as a possible D gene (6 bases). The V end lost 0 bases, the J end lost 5 bases, and 10 bases lay between the germline ends. The CDR3 extends over 14 amino acids. Germline V gives CDR1 LGHDT, CDR2 YNNKEL (reference sequence).